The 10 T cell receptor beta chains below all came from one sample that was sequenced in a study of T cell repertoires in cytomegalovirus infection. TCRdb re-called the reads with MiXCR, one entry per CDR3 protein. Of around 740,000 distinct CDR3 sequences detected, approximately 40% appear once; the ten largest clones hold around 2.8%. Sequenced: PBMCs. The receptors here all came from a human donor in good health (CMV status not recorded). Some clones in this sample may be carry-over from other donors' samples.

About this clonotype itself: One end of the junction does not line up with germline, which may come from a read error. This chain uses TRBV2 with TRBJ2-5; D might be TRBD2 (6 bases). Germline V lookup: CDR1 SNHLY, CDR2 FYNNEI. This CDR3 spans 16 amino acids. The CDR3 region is CACSPLLLGGVTTQYF. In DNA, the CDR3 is TGTGCCTGCAGTCCCCTGCTCCTGGGGGGAGTAACGACCCAGTACTTC.

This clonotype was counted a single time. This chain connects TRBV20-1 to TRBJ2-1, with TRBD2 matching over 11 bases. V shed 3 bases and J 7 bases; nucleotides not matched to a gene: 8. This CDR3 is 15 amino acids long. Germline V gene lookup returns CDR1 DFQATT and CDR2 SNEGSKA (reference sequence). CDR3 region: CSARKLAGEWNEQFF. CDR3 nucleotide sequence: TGCAGTGCTAGGAAACTAGCGGGAGAGTGGAATGAGCAGTTCTTC.

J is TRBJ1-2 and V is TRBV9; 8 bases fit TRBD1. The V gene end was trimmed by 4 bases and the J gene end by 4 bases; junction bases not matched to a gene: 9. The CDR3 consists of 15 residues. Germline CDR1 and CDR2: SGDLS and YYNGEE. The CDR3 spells CASSPGPGQAYGYTF. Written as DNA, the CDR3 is TGTGCCAGCAGCCCGGGGCCGGGACAGGCCTATGGCTACACCTTC. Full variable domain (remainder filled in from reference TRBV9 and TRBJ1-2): DSGVTQTPKHLITATGQRVTLRCSPRSGDLSVYWYQQSLDQGLQFLIQYYNGEERAKGNILERFSAQQFPDLHSELNLSSLELGDSALYFCASSPGPGQAYGYTFGSGTRLTVV.

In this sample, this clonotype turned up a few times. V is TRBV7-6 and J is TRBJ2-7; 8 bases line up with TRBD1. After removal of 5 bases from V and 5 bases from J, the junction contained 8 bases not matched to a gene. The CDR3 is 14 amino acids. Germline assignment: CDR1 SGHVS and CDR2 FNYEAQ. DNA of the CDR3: TGTGCCAGCAGCCAAACCTGGACAGGGCACGAGCAGTACTTC. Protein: CASSQTWTGHEQYF.

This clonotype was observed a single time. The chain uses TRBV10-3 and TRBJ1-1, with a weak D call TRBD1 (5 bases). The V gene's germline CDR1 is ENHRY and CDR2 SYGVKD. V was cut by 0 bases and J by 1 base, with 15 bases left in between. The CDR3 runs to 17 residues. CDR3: CAISESVGRGANTEAFF. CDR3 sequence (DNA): TGTGCCATCAGTGAGTCAGTTGGAAGAGGGGCGAACACTGAAGCTTTCTTT.

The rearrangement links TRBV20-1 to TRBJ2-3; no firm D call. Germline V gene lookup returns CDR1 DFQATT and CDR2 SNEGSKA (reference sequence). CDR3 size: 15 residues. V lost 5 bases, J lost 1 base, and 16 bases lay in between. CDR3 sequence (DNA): TGCAGTGCTTCTCTTCTGGGCTTTGGCACAGATACGCAGTATTTT. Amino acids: CSASLLGFGTDTQYF.

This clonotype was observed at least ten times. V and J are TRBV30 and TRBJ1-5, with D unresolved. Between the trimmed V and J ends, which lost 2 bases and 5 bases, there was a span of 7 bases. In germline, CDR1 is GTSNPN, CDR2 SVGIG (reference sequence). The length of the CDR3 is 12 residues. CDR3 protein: CAWSTRDQPQHF. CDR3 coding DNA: TGTGCCTGGAGTACCCGGGATCAGCCCCAGCATTTT.

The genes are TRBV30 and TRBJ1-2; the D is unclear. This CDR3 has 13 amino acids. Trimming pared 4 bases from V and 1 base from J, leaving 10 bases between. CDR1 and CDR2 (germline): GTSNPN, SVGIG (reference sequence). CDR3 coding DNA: TGTGCCTGGACATCCCAGGATAACTATGGCTACACCTTC. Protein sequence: CAWTSQDNYGYTF. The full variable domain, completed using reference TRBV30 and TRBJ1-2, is SQTIHQWPATLVQPVGSPLSLECTVEGTSNPNLYWYRQAAGRGLQLLFYSVGIGQISSEVPQNLSASRPQDRQFILSSKKLLLSDSGFYLCAWTSQDNYGYTFGSGTRLTVV.

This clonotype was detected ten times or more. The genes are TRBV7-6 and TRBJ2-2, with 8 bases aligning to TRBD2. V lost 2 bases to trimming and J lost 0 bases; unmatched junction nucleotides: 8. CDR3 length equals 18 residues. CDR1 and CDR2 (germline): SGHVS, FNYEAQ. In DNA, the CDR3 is TGTGCCAGCAGCTTATTTCATCCGGGACTAGCGAACACCGGGGAGCTGTTTTTT. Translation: CASSLFHPGLANTGELFF.

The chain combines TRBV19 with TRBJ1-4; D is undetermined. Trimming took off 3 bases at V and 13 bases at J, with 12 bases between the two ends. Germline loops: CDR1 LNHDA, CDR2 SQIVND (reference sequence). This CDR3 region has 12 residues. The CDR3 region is CASSMTGGGLFF. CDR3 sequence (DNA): TGTGCCAGTAGTATGACCGGCGGCGGACTGTTTTTT. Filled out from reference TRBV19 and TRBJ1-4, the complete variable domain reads DGGITQSPKYLFRKEGQNVTLSCEQNLNHDAMYWYRQDPGQGLRLIYYSQIVNDFQKGDIAEGYSVSREKKESFPLTVTSAQKNPTAFYLCASSMTGGGLFFGSGTQLSVL.